Detailed here is one TCR beta chain. Its antigen is unidentified. Primers for the PCR totalled 60 Vbeta and 13 Jbeta. Assay used: immunoSEQ multiplex PCR; TCRdb lists only in-frame clones, some missing. This table holds some 150,000 clones, roughly three quarters found once. The record originates from a study of cytomegalovirus exposure and HLA in healthy donors. J was trimmed by 1 base and V by 3 bases; bases with no gene match: 15. Germline values: CDR1 MDHEN, CDR2 SYDVKM. The CDR3 loop spans 18 amino acids. Study-level results: The likely explanation for a cluster of highly shared sequence variants was sequencing artifact.

Sequencing was carried out using PBMCs. The sequence derives from a man in his sixties in good health and CMV-seronegative. The chain recombines TRBV28 with TRBJ2-7; TRBD2 matches at 7 bases. This CDR3 reads CASSFWTRGRELSYEQYF. The CDR3 DNA is TGTGCCAGCAGTTTCTGGACTAGAGGGAGAGAGTTGTCCTACGAGCAGTACTTC.